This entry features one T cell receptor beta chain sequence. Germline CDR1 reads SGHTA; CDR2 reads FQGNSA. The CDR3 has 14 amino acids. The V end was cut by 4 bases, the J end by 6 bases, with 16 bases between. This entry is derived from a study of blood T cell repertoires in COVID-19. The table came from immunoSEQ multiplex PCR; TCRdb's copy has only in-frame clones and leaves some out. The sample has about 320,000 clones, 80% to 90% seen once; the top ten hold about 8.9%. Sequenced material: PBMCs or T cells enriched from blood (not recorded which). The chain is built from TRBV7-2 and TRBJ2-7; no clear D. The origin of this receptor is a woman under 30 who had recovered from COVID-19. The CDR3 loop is CASSSNPRSTEQYF. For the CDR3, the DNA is TGTGCCAGCAGCTCCAACCCTAGATCAACCGAGCAGTACTTC.